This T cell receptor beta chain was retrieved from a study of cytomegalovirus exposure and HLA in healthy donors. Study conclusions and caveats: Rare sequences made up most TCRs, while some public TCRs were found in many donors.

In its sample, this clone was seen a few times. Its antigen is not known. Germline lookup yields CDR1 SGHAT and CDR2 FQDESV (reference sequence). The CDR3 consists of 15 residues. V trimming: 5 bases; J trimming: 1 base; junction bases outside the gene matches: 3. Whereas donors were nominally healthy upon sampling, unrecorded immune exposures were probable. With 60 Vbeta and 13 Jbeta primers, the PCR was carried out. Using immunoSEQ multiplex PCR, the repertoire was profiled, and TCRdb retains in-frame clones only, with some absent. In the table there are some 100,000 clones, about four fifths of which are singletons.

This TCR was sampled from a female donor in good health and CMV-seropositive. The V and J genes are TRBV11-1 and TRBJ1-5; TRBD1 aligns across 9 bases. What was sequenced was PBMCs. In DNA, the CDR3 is TGTGCCAGCAGCCCCGGGACAGGGAGCAATCAGCCCCAGCATTTT. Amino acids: CASSPGTGSNQPQHF.